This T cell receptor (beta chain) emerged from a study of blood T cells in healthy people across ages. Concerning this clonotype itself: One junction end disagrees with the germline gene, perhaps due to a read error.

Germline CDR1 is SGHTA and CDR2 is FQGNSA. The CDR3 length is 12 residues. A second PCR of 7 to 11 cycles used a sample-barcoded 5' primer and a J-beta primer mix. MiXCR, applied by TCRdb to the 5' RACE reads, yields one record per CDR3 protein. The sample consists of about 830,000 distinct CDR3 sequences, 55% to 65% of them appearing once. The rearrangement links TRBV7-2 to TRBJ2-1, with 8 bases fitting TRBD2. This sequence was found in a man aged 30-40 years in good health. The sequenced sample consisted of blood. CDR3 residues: CAGSTVAGEQFF. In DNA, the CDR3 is TGTGCCGGCAGCACCGTAGCGGGGGAGCAGTTCTTC.